These 17 T cell receptor beta chains were all obtained from the same sample, sequenced in a study of blood T cell repertoires in COVID-19. TCRdb's table, derived via immunoSEQ multiplex PCR, lists solely in-frame clones and lacks some. The sample shows some 120,000 clones, roughly 92% of them seen only once. The sequenced sample consisted of peripheral blood. The receptors stem from a man in his fifties with COVID-19, enrolled during active disease.

The table lists this clone with a count of one. The rearrangement links TRBV9 to TRBJ2-7, with D possibly being TRBD2 (6 bases). The CDR3 extends over 13 amino acids. Germline-derived CDR1 and CDR2 are SGDLS and YYNGEE. Trimming pared 4 bases from V and 3 bases from J, leaving 11 bases between. CDR3 in DNA: TGTGCCAGCAGCCTTAGCGGAGGCTACGAGCAGTACTTC. Translating it yields CASSLSGGYEQYF.

This clone turned up a few times. The chain is built from TRBV11-2 and TRBJ2-3; the match to TRBD2 covers 12 bases. Losses at the gene ends were 3 bases for V and 3 bases for J; bases not matched to a gene: 4. In germline, CDR1 is SGHAT, CDR2 FQNNGV. The CDR3 is 16 residues long. The CDR3 bases are TGTGCCAGCAGCTTCTCTAGCGGGAGGGGTACAGATACGCAGTATTTT. Residues: CASSFSSGRGTDTQYF.

The rearrangement links TRBV14 to TRBJ2-3; 8 bases map to TRBD2. V was clipped by 4 bases and J by 0 bases; unmatched bases: 9. The CDR3 runs 17 residues. CDR1 is SGHDN, CDR2 FVKESK, per germline. The CDR3 DNA reads TGTGCCAGCAGCCGCCTCGGAGCTAGCGGGAGCACAGATACGCAGTATTTT. Its translation: CASSRLGASGSTDTQYF. Looking up the rest from reference TRBV14 and TRBJ2-3 gives the full variable domain: EAGVTQFPSHSVIEKGQTVTLRCDPISGHDNLYWYRRVMGKEIKFLLHFVKESKQDESGMPNNRFLAERTGGTYSTLKVQPAELEDSGVYFCASSRLGASGSTDTQYFGPGTRLTVL.

V and J are TRBV21-1 and TRBJ1-4; the table's D call, TRBD1, has no DNA check behind it. TRBV21-1 is a recognized pseudogene. This CDR3 spans 16 amino acids. CDR3 nucleotides: TGTGCCAGCAGCAAAATCCCGGGACAGCAAAATGAAAAACTGTTTTTT. This gives the protein CASSKIPGQQNEKLFF.

V usage is TRBV2 and J usage is TRBJ2-6; D is unresolved. This CDR3 has 13 amino acids. CDR1 is SNHLY, CDR2 FYNNEI, per germline. Trimming cost V 3 bases and J 6 bases, with 6 bases left between them. CDR3 protein: CASSEGPANVLTF. The CDR3 bases are TGTGCCAGCAGTGAGGGCCCGGCCAACGTCCTGACTTTC.

J is TRBJ1-6 and V is TRBV6-6; 9 bases line up with TRBD1. This CDR3 comprises 15 residues. With 6 bases clipped from V and 7 bases from J, the junction kept 7 bases outside the gene matches. CDR1 and CDR2 from the germline V gene are MNHNY and SVGAGI (reference sequence). The CDR3 bases are TGTGCCAGCAGCCGGGACAGGGACGGCAATTCACCCCTCCACTTT. Its protein product is CASSRDRDGNSPLHF.

The genes are TRBV9 and TRBJ2-1; TRBD1 might be the D (6 bases). Trimming removed 4 bases from V and 0 bases from J, with 11 bases in between. Germline assignment: CDR1 SGDLS and CDR2 YYNGEE. CDR3 length: 15 amino acids. The CDR3 is CASSITGSSYNEQFF. The CDR3 DNA reads as TGTGCCAGCAGCATTACAGGGAGCTCCTACAATGAGCAGTTCTTC.

This chain uses TRBV19 with TRBJ2-1; 8 bases align to TRBD2. The junction had 3 bases not matched to a gene; V was cut back by 0 bases and J by 2 bases. The CDR3 has 16 amino acids. Germline V CDR1 and CDR2: LNHDA, SQIVND (reference sequence). CDR3 protein: CASSIELAVPYNEQFF. The DNA of the CDR3 is TGTGCCAGTAGTATAGAACTAGCGGTTCCCTACAATGAGCAGTTCTTC.

The rearrangement uses TRBV6-5 and TRBJ2-3, with a possible D match to TRBD2 (7 bases). The CDR3 runs 13 residues. The ends were cut back, 6 bases at V and 6 bases at J, with 13 bases in the middle. Germline V gene data show CDR1 as MNHEY and CDR2 as SVGAGI. This CDR3 is CASSTGGRDTQYF. In DNA form, the CDR3 reads TGTGCCAGCAGCACCGGGGGGCGGGATACGCAGTATTTT.

V is TRBV28 and J is TRBJ2-7; 9 nucleotides agree with TRBD2. V was clipped by 5 bases and J by 2 bases; unmatched bases: 7. Germline-derived CDR1 and CDR2 are MDHEN and SYDVKM. The CDR3 is 15 amino acids. In nucleotides, the CDR3 is TGTGCCAGCAGTCCCGAACTAGCGGGTCCCTACGAGCAGTACTTC. It specifies CASSPELAGPYEQYF.

The chain recombines TRBV14 with TRBJ1-2; D perhaps matches TRBD1 (6 bases). The CDR3 covers 13 residues. V was cut by 4 bases and J by 6 bases, with 12 bases left in between. Germline lookup yields CDR1 SGHDN and CDR2 FVKESK. Written as DNA, the CDR3 is TGTGCCAGCAGCCGCGGACAGTCGGATGGCTACACCTTC. Translated, it gives CASSRGQSDGYTF.

The gene calls are TRBV28 and TRBJ2-7; 7 bases line up with TRBD1. The trim removed 1 base at V and 1 base at J, leaving 10 bases unmatched. Germline loops: CDR1 MDHEN, CDR2 SYDVKM. The CDR3 sequence is 17 residues long. The CDR3 loop reads CASSLFIGARGSYEQYF. The CDR3 region has the DNA TGTGCCAGCAGTTTATTTATCGGGGCCAGGGGGTCCTACGAGCAGTACTTC.

J is TRBJ2-7 and V is TRBV4-1, with D tentatively TRBD1 (5 bases). The germline V gene has CDR1 MGHRA and CDR2 YSYEKL. This CDR3 comprises 15 residues. V was clipped by 1 base and J by 2 bases, with 12 bases between them. The CDR3 DNA sequence: TGCGCCAGCAGCCAAGCGGCAGGGCACCCCTACGAGCAGTACTTC. Translating it yields CASSQAAGHPYEQYF.

J is TRBJ2-7 and V is TRBV21-1; TRBD2 is the table's D call, not checked against the DNA. TRBV21-1 is labeled a pseudogene. CDR3 length: 11 amino acids. Written as DNA, the CDR3 is TGTGCCAGCGGGGGGTCCTACGAGCAGTACGTC. The encoded protein is CASGGSYEQYV.

This clone was found once. Germline and junction disagree at one end, which may indicate a read error. The chain has TRBV19 and TRBJ1-5; perhaps TRBD1 as D (5 bases). Looked up from germline, CDR1 is LNHDA and CDR2 is SQIVND (reference sequence). This CDR3 comprises 13 residues. For the CDR3, the DNA is TGCGGGGGAGAGGAAATGTGCAATCAGCCCCAGCATTTT. This codes for CGGEEMCNQPQHF.

V is TRBV24-1 and J is TRBJ2-1; TRBD2 aligns across 9 bases. The CDR3 consists of 14 residues. The V and J ends lost 6 bases and 4 bases, in that order; junction bases with no gene match: 3. Germline loops: CDR1 KGHDR, CDR2 SFDVKD. The CDR3 loop reads CATSRTSVYNEQFF. CDR3 in DNA: TGTGCCACCAGTAGGACTAGCGTTTACAATGAGCAGTTCTTC.

The chain joins TRBV6-5 to TRBJ2-3; TRBD2 agrees at 12 bases. Unmatched junction bases numbered 4, after V lost 6 bases and J lost 3 bases. The CDR3 covers 15 residues. CDR1 and CDR2 from the germline V gene are MNHEY and SVGAGI. This chain's CDR3 is CASSPLAGGTDTQYF. CDR3 DNA sequence: TGTGCCAGCAGCCCGCTAGCGGGAGGGACAGATACGCAGTATTTT.